The 24 T cell receptor beta chains given below trace back to one sample, sequenced in a study of T cell repertoires in cytomegalovirus infection. Antigens for these TCRs are unknown. TCRdb passed the reads through MiXCR, listing each CDR3 protein once. The sample has around 900,000 distinct CDR3 sequences, 25% to 40% seen once; the top ten hold under 15%. This specimen was cultured CD8+ T cells from PBMCs, taken from culture after CMV antigen stimulation. The receptors originated from a human donor in good health (CMV status not recorded). Some clones in this sample may be carry-over from other donors' samples.

In this sample, this clonotype turned up a few times. The rearrangement joins TRBV11-2 to TRBJ2-5; D gene ambiguous. The CDR3 length is 11 residues. Trimming pared 2 bases from V and 9 bases from J, leaving 7 bases between. CDR1 and CDR2 (germline): SGHAT, FQNNGV. The CDR3 sequence: CASSLRLAQYF. Written as DNA, the CDR3 is TGTGCCAGCAGCTTACGGCTGGCCCAGTACTTC. The variable domain in full, with the rest retrieved from reference TRBV11-2 and TRBJ2-5, is EAGVAQSPRYKIIEKRQSVAFWCNPISGHATLYWYQQILGQGPKLLIQFQNNGVVDDSQLPKDRFSAERLKGVDSTLKIQPAKLEDSAVYLCASSLRLAQYFGPGTRLLVL.

This clonotype has just a few counts. The chain couples TRBV9 to TRBJ1-2, with D possibly TRBD1 on 6 matching bases. The CDR3 runs 13 residues. In germline, CDR1 is SGDLS, CDR2 YYNGEE. V was pared by 7 bases and J by 2 bases, with 12 bases between. CDR3 region: CASSHRDNYGYTF. The CDR3 DNA sequence: TGTGCCAGCTCACACAGGGACAACTATGGCTACACCTTC.

This clonotype showed up just a few times. Here the CDR3 reads CASSLEIARADTQYF. CDR3 DNA: TGTGCCAGCAGCTTGGAAATAGCGCGGGCCGATACGCAGTATTTT. The rearrangement links TRBV5-5 to TRBJ2-3; D possibly corresponds to TRBD2 (5 bases). This CDR3 region has 15 residues. The germline V gene has CDR1 SGHKS and CDR2 YYEKEE (reference sequence). V was trimmed by 0 bases and J by 6 bases, leaving 14 bases between them.

The chain links TRBV7-6 to TRBJ2-1, with D tentatively TRBD1 or TRBD2 (6 bases each). CDR3 length: 18 residues. Trimming shortened V by 2 bases and J by 6 bases, and 23 bases separated the two germline ends. CDR1 and CDR2 from the germline V gene are SGHVS and FNYEAQ. The DNA of the CDR3 is TGTGCCAGCAGCTTACTTCTACCGGGGGCCGTATGGGCCAATGAGCAGTTCTTC. Amino acids: CASSLLLPGAVWANEQFF. Together with reference TRBV7-6 and TRBJ2-1, the CDR3 gives the full variable domain: GAGVSQSPRYKVTKRGQDVALRCDPISGHVSLYWYRQALGQGPEFLTYFNYEAQQDKSGLPNDRFSAERPEGSISTLTIQRTEQRDSAMYRCASSLLLPGAVWANEQFFGPGTRLTVL.

The chain carries TRBV12-3 or TRBV12-4 and TRBJ1-2, with D uncertain. CDR3 length: 18 residues. V was trimmed by 5 bases and J by 1 base, leaving 23 bases between them. CDR3 protein: CASSIWLGSSLGNYGYTF. The CDR3, as DNA: TGTGCCAGCAGTATCTGGCTAGGTTCTTCGCTTGGTAACTATGGCTACACCTTC.

V usage is TRBV14 and J usage is TRBJ2-7; 8 positions agree with TRBD1. V lost 5 bases to trimming and J lost 0 bases; unmatched junction nucleotides: 6. CDR1 SGHDN and CDR2 FVKESK come from the germline V gene. The CDR3 extends over 15 amino acids. Here the CDR3 reads CASSEGTGHSYEQYV. The CDR3 DNA reads TGTGCCAGCAGCGAAGGGACAGGTCACTCCTACGAGCAGTACGTC.

The chain carries TRBV25-1 and TRBJ2-4; D is ambiguous. V was clipped by 1 base and J by 10 bases, with 5 bases between them. CDR1 is MGHDK, CDR2 SYGVNS, per germline. The CDR3 runs 11 residues. In nucleotides, the CDR3 is TGTGCCAGCAGTGAATTCGGGATTCAGTACTTC. Protein sequence: CASSEFGIQYF.

Many counts were recorded for this clonotype. The chain uses TRBV7-9 and TRBJ1-1; 9 bases agree with TRBD1. V dropped 5 bases and J dropped 5; count of bases not matched to a gene: 12. The CDR3 length is 16 residues. Germline V gives CDR1 SEHNR, CDR2 FQNEAQ (reference sequence). The CDR3 loop is CASSPNWGQGNTEAFF. DNA of the CDR3: TGTGCCAGCAGCCCGAATTGGGGACAGGGAAATACTGAAGCTTTCTTT.

Points on this clonotype: A clone one base away is much larger, so this may be a read error. This chain links TRBV7-8 with TRBJ2-7; TRBD1 agrees at 12 bases. The CDR3 has 15 amino acids. Germline V lookup: CDR1 SGHVS, CDR2 FQNEAQ. CDR3: CASRTGTGGIYEQCF. The DNA of the CDR3 is TGTGCCAGCAGAACCGGGACAGGGGGCATCTACGAGCAGTGCTTC.

The CDR3 sequence: CASTPGGAGTEAFF. The CDR3, as DNA: TGTGCCAGCACCCCGGGGGGCGCGGGCACTGAAGCTTTCTTT. The chain has TRBV7-9 and TRBJ1-1, with D perhaps matching TRBD1 (6 bases). Germline assignment: CDR1 SEHNR and CDR2 FQNEAQ (reference sequence). This CDR3 comprises 14 residues. V lost 7 bases, J lost 4 bases, and 16 bases lay in between.

V and J are TRBV7-9 and TRBJ2-5, with 12 bases aligning to TRBD2. The CDR3 spans 15 residues. The germline gives CDR1 SEHNR, CDR2 FQNEAQ (reference sequence). With V trimmed by 4 bases and J by 5 bases, 5 bases remained unmatched. The CDR3 DNA reads as TGTGCCAGCAGCTCCTTGGGGACTAGCGGGGAGACCCAGTACTTC. Protein: CASSSLGTSGETQYF.

The rearrangement joins TRBV7-8 to TRBJ2-7; D gene unclear. Trimming left V 6 bases short and J 4 bases short, with 10 bases between. Germline V gene sequence: CDR1 SGHVS, CDR2 FQNEAQ. The CDR3 extends over 12 amino acids. The CDR3 DNA sequence: TGTGCCAGCAGGGGAAACAGTTACGAGCAGTACGTC. Protein sequence: CASRGNSYEQYV.

This clonotype came up once. This sequence joins TRBV12-3 or TRBV12-4 and TRBJ2-1, with D tentatively TRBD1 or TRBD2 (7 bases each). Trimming took 8 bases from V and 6 from J, leaving 14 bases between them. This CDR3 contains 13 residues. The CDR3 DNA reads as TGTGCCAGCGGGGAGGGGGCGGCCAATGAGCAGTTCTTC. Protein product: CASGEGAANEQFF.

V usage is TRBV10-3 and J usage is TRBJ1-2; perhaps TRBD1 as D (5 bases). Trimming left V 9 bases short and J 6 bases short, with 14 bases between. The CDR3 totals 12 residues. Germline V lookup: CDR1 ENHRY, CDR2 SYGVKD. The CDR3 nucleotides read TGTGCCATACTGGGGCCCGGGGATGGCTACACCTTC. It codes for CAILGPGDGYTF.

There are a few counts of this clonotype. V is TRBV11-1 and J is TRBJ1-1, with 7 bases identical to TRBD1. Trimming removed 6 bases from V and 1 base from J; junction bases left unmatched: 8. The germline gives CDR1 SGHAT, CDR2 FQDESV (reference sequence). CDR3 size: 15 residues. The CDR3 DNA reads as TGTGCCAGCAGTCCCTCGACAGGGAGGAACACTGAAGCTTTCTTT. Its protein product is CASSPSTGRNTEAFF. The full variable domain, its missing parts supplied by reference TRBV11-1 and TRBJ1-1, is EAEVAQSPRYKITEKSQAVAFWCDPISGHATLYWYRQILGQGPELLVQFQDESVVDDSQLPKDRFSAERLKGVDSTLKIQPAELGDSAMYLCASSPSTGRNTEAFFGQGTRLTVV.

This clonotype has ten or more counts. J is TRBJ2-1 and V is TRBV7-6; the D is unclear. There are 14 residues in the CDR3. Germline CDR1 and CDR2: SGHVS and FNYEAQ. Trimming removed 4 bases from V and 8 bases from J, with 15 bases in between. CDR3 loop: CASSYRATVDEQFF. The CDR3 bases are TGTGCCAGCAGCTACCGGGCGACGGTAGATGAGCAGTTCTTC. Filled out from reference TRBV7-6 and TRBJ2-1, the complete variable domain reads GAGVSQSPRYKVTKRGQDVALRCDPISGHVSLYWYRQALGQGPEFLTYFNYEAQQDKSGLPNDRFSAERPEGSISTLTIQRTEQRDSAMYRCASSYRATVDEQFFGPGTRLTVL.

The table lists this clonotype with many counts. This rearrangement joins TRBV20-1 to TRBJ2-3, with TRBD2 matching 7 bases. V gave up 3 bases and J gave up 3 bases; unmatched junction bases: 6. Per germline, CDR1 DFQATT and CDR2 SNEGSKA (reference sequence). The CDR3 covers 14 residues. For the CDR3, the DNA is TGCAGTGCTAGGGGGCTAGCGGCGACAGATACGCAGTATTTT. Its translation is CSARGLAATDTQYF.

This clonotype came up a few times. The V call is TRBV28, the J call TRBJ2-1; weak D call: TRBD1 (6 bases). Germline-derived CDR1 and CDR2 are MDHEN and SYDVKM. V was clipped by 6 bases and J by 2 bases, with 20 bases between them. The CDR3 is 17 residues long. In DNA form, the CDR3 reads TGTGCCAGCAGCCCTTTTCGGTATGGGGGCGCCTACAATGAGCAGTTCTTC. Its translation is CASSPFRYGGAYNEQFF.

Comment on this clonotype: Relative to the germline gene, one junction end is altered; a read error may explain this. V gene TRBV6-2 or TRBV6-3 combines with J gene TRBJ1-2; D unclear. This CDR3 contains 13 residues. CDR1 and CDR2 (germline): MNHEY, SVGEGT. CDR3 amino acids: CASHPQALYSYTF. As DNA, the CDR3 is TGTGCCAGCCACCCCCAGGCGCTCTATAGCTACACCTTC.

This chain uses TRBV6-5 with TRBJ2-7; 7 bases are shared with TRBD1. This CDR3 has 15 residues. In germline, CDR1 is MNHEY, CDR2 SVGAGI. Unmatched junction bases numbered 11, after V lost 6 bases and J lost 3 bases. CDR3 bases: TGTGCCAGCAGGTCACGACAGGGATCTAGCTACGAGCAGTACGTC. Protein: CASRSRQGSSYEQYV.

This sequence joins TRBV19 and TRBJ1-5, with D unclear. Germline V gene data show CDR1 as LNHDA and CDR2 as SQIVND (reference sequence). This CDR3 has 16 amino acids. V was shortened by 6 bases and J by 0 bases, with 15 bases between the two germline ends. The CDR3 DNA reads TGTGCCAGTAGAGTACTTGTCGACTATAGCAATCAGCCCCAGCATTTT. Translation: CASRVLVDYSNQPQHF.

This sequence joins TRBV27 and TRBJ2-7; D is possibly TRBD1 (6 bases). The CDR3 extends over 14 amino acids. Germline CDR1 reads MNHEY; CDR2 reads SMNVEV (reference sequence). The V end was cut by 0 bases, the J end by 1 base, with 7 bases between. The CDR3 protein is CASSLSQGSYEQYF. CDR3 in DNA: TGTGCCAGCAGTTTATCCCAGGGGTCCTACGAGCAGTACTTC.

This clonotype was seen many times. The chain joins TRBV7-2 to TRBJ1-5; 7 bases map to TRBD1. Germline CDR1 SGHTA, CDR2 FQGNSA. The CDR3 has 15 amino acids. J was trimmed by 4 bases and V by 3 bases; bases with no gene match: 6. CDR3 coding DNA: TGTGCCAGCAGCTTTAGAACAGGGGTGAATCAGCCCCAGCATTTT. It encodes CASSFRTGVNQPQHF.

This clonotype has at least ten counts. The chain couples TRBV7-9 to TRBJ2-5; D is perhaps TRBD2 (6 bases). This CDR3 is 16 amino acids long. Trimming pared 5 bases from V and 3 bases from J, leaving 19 bases between. CDR1 and CDR2 from the germline V gene are SEHNR and FQNEAQ (reference sequence). The CDR3 here is CASSPPIAALKETQYF. CDR3 nucleotide sequence: TGTGCCAGCAGCCCCCCGATAGCGGCGTTGAAAGAGACCCAGTACTTC.